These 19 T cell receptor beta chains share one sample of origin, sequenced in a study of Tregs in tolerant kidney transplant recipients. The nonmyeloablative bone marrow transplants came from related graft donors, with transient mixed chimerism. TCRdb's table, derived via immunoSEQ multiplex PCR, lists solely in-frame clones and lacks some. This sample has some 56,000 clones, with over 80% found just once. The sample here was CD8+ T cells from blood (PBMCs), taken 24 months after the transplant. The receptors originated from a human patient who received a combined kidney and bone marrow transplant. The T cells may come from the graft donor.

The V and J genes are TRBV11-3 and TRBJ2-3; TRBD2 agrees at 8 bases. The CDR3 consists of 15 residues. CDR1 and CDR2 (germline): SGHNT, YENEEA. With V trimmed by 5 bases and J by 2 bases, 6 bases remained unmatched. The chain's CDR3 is CASSQIAGSTDTQYF. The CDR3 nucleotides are TGTGCCAGCAGCCAAATAGCGGGGTCCACAGATACGCAGTATTTT.

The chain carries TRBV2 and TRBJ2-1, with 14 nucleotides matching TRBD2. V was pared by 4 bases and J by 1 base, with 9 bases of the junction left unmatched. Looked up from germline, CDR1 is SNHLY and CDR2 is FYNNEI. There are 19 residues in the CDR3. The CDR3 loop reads CASSGPGTSGGLSYNEQFF. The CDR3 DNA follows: TGTGCCAGCAGTGGCCCCGGGACTAGCGGGGGTTTATCCTACAATGAGCAGTTCTTC.

In DNA, the CDR3 is TGTGCCAGTAGTATCCAGGGGGCAATCGCCTACGAGCAGTACTTC. Protein product: CASSIQGAIAYEQYF. V is TRBV19 and J is TRBJ2-7, with TRBD1 identical over 8 bases. Germline V gene sequence: CDR1 LNHDA, CDR2 SQIVND (reference sequence). This CDR3 contains 15 residues. The V segment lost 3 bases and the J segment 2 bases; nucleotides outside the gene matches: 6.

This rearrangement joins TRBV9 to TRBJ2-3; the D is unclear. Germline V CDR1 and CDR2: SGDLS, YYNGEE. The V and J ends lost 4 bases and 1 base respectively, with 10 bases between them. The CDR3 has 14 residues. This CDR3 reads CASSPEFRTDTQYF. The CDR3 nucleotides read TGTGCCAGCAGCCCCGAGTTTCGCACAGATACGCAGTATTTT.

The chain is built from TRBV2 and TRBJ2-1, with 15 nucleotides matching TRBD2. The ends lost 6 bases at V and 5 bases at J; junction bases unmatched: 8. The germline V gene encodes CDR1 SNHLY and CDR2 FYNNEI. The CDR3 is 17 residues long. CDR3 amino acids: CASRVPGLAGGHNEQFF. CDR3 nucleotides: TGTGCCAGCAGAGTCCCGGGACTAGCGGGAGGTCACAATGAGCAGTTCTTC.

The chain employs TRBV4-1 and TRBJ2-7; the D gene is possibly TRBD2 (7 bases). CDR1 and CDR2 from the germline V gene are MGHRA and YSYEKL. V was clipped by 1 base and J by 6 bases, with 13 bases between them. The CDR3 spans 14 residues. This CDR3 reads CASSQVWGGAEQYF. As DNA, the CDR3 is TGCGCCAGCAGCCAAGTATGGGGGGGGGCCGAGCAGTACTTC.

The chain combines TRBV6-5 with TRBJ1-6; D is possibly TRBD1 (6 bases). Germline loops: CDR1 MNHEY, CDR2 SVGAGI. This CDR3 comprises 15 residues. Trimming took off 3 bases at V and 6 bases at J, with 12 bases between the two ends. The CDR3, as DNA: TGTGCCAGCAGTTATTACAGGGCTGGTAATTCACCCCTCCACTTT. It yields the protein CASSYYRAGNSPLHF.

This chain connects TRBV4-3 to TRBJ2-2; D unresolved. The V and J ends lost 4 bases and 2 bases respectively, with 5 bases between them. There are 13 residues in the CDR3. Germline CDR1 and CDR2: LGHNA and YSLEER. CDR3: CASSPFNTGELFF. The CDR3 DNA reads TGCGCCAGCAGCCCCTTTAACACCGGGGAGCTGTTTTTT.

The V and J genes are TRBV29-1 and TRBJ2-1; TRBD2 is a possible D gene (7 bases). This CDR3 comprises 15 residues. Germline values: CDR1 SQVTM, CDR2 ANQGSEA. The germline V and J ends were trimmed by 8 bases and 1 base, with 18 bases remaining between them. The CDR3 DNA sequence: TGCAGCCCGGTGCTGGGAGGGGGATCCTACAATGAGCAGTTCTTC. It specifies CSPVLGGGSYNEQFF.

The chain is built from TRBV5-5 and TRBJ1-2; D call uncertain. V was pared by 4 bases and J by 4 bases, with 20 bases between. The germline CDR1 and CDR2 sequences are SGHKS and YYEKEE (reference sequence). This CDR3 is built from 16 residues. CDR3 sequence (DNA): TGTGCCAGCAGCCAAGATTACGCGGAAGCGGTCTATGGCTACACCTTC. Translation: CASSQDYAEAVYGYTF. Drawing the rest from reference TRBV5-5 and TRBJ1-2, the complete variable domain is DAGVTQSPTHLIKTRGQQVTLRCSPISGHKSVSWYQQVLGQGPQFIFQYYEKEERGRGNFPDRFSARQFPNYSSELNVNALLLGDSALYLCASSQDYAEAVYGYTFGSGTRLTVV.

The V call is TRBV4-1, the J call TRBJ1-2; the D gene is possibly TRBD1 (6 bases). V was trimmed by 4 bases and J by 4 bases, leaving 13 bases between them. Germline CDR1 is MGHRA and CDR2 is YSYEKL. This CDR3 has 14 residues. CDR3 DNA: TGCGCCAGCAGCCCCCTACAGGGAGTCTATGGCTACACCTTC. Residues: CASSPLQGVYGYTF.

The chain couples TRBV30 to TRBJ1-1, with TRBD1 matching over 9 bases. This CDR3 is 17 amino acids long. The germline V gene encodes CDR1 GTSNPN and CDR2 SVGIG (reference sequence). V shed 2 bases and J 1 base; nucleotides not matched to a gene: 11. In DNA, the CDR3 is TGTGCCTGGAGTTATTGGGGACAGGGTTTTCCGAACACTGAAGCTTTCTTT. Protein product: CAWSYWGQGFPNTEAFF.

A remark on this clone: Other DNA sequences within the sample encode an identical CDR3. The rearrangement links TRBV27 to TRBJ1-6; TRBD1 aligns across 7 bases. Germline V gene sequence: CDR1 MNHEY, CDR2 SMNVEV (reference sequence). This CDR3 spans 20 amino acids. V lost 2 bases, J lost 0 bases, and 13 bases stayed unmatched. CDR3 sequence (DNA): TGTGCCAGCAGTTTAATCCCCACACAGGGGAAGAGCTCCTATAATTCACCCCTCCACTTT. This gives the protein CASSLIPTQGKSSYNSPLHF.

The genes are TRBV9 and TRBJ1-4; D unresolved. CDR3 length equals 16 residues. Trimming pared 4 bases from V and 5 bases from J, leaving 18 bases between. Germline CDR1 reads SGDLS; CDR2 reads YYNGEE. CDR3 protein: CASSLSSVRLNEKLFF. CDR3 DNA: TGTGCCAGCAGCTTATCTTCCGTCAGGCTAAATGAAAAACTGTTTTTT. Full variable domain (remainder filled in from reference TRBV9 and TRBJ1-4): DSGVTQTPKHLITATGQRVTLRCSPRSGDLSVYWYQQSLDQGLQFLIQYYNGEERAKGNILERFSAQQFPDLHSELNLSSLELGDSALYFCASSLSSVRLNEKLFFGSGTQLSVL.

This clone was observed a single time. The CDR3 protein is CASRLGYEQYF. The CDR3 region has the DNA TGCGCCAGCAGACTAGGCTACGAGCAGTACTTC. This chain uses TRBV5-1 with TRBJ2-7, with a possible D match to TRBD2 (5 bases). V lost 5 bases to trimming and J lost 3 bases, with 6 bases between them. Germline V CDR1 and CDR2: SGHRS, YFSETQ. The CDR3 runs 11 residues.

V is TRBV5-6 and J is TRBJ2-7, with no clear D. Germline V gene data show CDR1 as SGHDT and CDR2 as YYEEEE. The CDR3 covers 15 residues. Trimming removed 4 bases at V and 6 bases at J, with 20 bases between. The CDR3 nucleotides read TGTGCCAGCAGCCCGGTTTATGGAGTTGCGTCCGAGCAGTACTTC. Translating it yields CASSPVYGVASEQYF.

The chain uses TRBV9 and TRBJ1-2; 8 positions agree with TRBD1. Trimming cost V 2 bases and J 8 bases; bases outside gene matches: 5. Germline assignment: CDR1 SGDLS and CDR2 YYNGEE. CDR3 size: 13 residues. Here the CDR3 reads CASSVTGTGGYTF. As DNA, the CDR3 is TGTGCCAGCAGCGTGACCGGGACAGGCGGCTACACCTTC.

CDR3 protein: CASSLVARERPYEQYF. CDR3 in DNA: TGTGCCAGCAGCTTGGTGGCGCGGGAGCGCCCCTACGAGCAGTACTTC. The J gene is TRBJ2-7, the V gene TRBV5-4, with 7 positions matching TRBD2. The germline V gene has CDR1 SGHNT and CDR2 YYREEE (reference sequence). This CDR3 contains 16 residues. Trimming removed 0 bases from V and 2 bases from J; junction bases left unmatched: 8.

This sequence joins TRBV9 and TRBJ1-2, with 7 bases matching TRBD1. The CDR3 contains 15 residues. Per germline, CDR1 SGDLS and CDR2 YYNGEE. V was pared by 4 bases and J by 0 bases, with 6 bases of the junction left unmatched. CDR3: CASSPGTDPNYGYTF. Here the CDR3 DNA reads TGTGCCAGCAGCCCCGGGACAGACCCTAACTATGGCTACACCTTC.